The clone carrying this T cell receptor (beta chain) has just one count. Trimming left V 6 bases short and J 8 bases short, with 13 bases between. The germline V gene encodes CDR1 MDHEN and CDR2 SYDVKM. The CDR3 loop spans 12 amino acids. The entry originates in a study of cytomegalovirus exposure and HLA in healthy donors. Likely unrecorded immune exposures existed in these nominally healthy donors. Primers: 60 Vbeta forward and 13 Jbeta reverse. TCRdb's table, derived via immunoSEQ multiplex PCR, lists solely in-frame clones and lacks some. The sample records over 150,000 clones, roughly four fifths being singletons.

The sequence derives from a man between 45 and 60 years old in good health and CMV-seronegative. The chain recombines TRBV28 with TRBJ1-2, with unresolved D. Sequenced sample: PBMCs. CDR3 amino acids: CASSVGPRGYTF. In nucleotides, the CDR3 is TGTGCCAGCAGCGTCGGTCCGAGGGGCTACACCTTC.